These 2 T cell receptor beta chains share one sample of origin, sequenced in a study of cytomegalovirus exposure and HLA in healthy donors (dated by TCRdb to about 2017). Preparation of the library involved the immunoSEQ multiplex PCR assay. A mixture of 60 forward primers for TCR Vbeta segments and 13 reverse primers for TCR Jbeta segments was used in the multiplex PCR. TCRdb took over this immuneACCESS table, retaining in-frame rearrangements with V and J assigned. Such tables are incomplete; in checked studies, under half of the missing clones stem from an unresolved V gene, and the remainder is unexplained. This sample lists around 110,000 clones; roughly 82% were detected once. The ten biggest clones cover about 1.6% of the sample. Sequencing was performed on PBMCs. These receptors came from a man in his fifties in good health and CMV-seronegative.

The count of this clone is one. The chain couples TRBV5-5 to TRBJ1-1; the D gene is possibly TRBD1 (6 bases). The germline CDR1 and CDR2 sequences are SGHKS and YYEKEE (reference sequence). Between the trimmed V and J ends, which lost 1 base and 4 bases, there was a span of 11 bases. The CDR3 covers 14 residues. The CDR3 nucleotides are TGTGCCAGCAGCTTGACAGGGTGGAGCACTGAAGCTTTCTTT. Its protein product is CASSLTGWSTEAFF.

The J gene is TRBJ2-1, the V gene TRBV7-2; 13 nucleotides line up with TRBD2. This CDR3 has 18 amino acids. Germline CDR1 and CDR2: SGHTA and FQGNSA. Trimming took 5 bases from V and 2 from J; bases not matched to a gene: 9. As DNA, the CDR3 is TGTGCCAGCAGCCCTCGGACTAGCGGGGGTCACACCTACAATGAGCAGTTCTTC. Translation gives CASSPRTSGGHTYNEQFF. Full variable domain (rest looked up from reference TRBV7-2 and TRBJ2-1): GAGVSQSPSNKVTEKGKDVELRCDPISGHTALYWYRQSLGQGLEFLIYFQGNSAPDKSGLPSDRFSAERTGGSVSTLTIQRTQQEDSAVYLCASSPRTSGGHTYNEQFFGPGTRLTVL.